Described below is a single TCR beta chain sequence and its context. Its antigen is not known. TCRdb's table, derived via immunoSEQ multiplex PCR, lists solely in-frame clones and lacks some. The table lists 55,000 to 65,000 clones, approximately 91% of them singletons. The sample belongs to a study of T cell repertoires in ileal Crohn's disease. Study-wide results and limits: Clonal expansions were more frequent in active smokers than non-smokers at surgery. Compared with CD4 T cells, sorted CD8 cells carried more expanded clones.

Time point denoted: neoterminal ileum biopsy at postoperative endoscopy, about 6 months after surgery. Eligibility required adulthood, ileal or ileocolonic Crohn's disease and indicated ileocolonic resection. Sequencing was carried out using ileal tissue. The sequence was collected from an adult with Crohn's disease.

The CDR3: CASSSGGQGANTEAFF. Written as DNA, the CDR3 is TGTGCCAGCAGCTCGGGGGGACAGGGGGCAAACACTGAAGCTTTCTTT. The chain is built from TRBV7-6 and TRBJ1-1; 12 nucleotides match TRBD1. CDR1 and CDR2 (germline): SGHVS, FNYEAQ. The length of the CDR3 is 16 residues. V lost 4 bases, J lost 2 bases, and 5 bases stayed unmatched.